One and the same sample provided the 21 T cell receptor beta chains below, sequenced in a study of spatial heterogeneity in lung cancer. The time point was: blood at routine non-recurrence follow-up after resection. TCRdb reanalysed the 5' RACE reads using MiXCR and keeps one entry per CDR3 protein. The top ten hold around 28% of the sample, which has about 29,000 distinct CDR3 sequences, roughly 10% seen once. The sequenced sample was PBMCs, obtained at follow-up. The receptors were sampled from a female donor with early-stage non-small cell lung cancer.

This clonotype was picked up many times. The rearrangement uses TRBV7-8 and TRBJ2-1, with D maybe TRBD2 (6 bases). Trimming shortened V by 6 bases and J by 8 bases, and 14 bases separated the two germline ends. Per germline, CDR1 SGHVS and CDR2 FQNEAQ. The CDR3 is made up of 13 amino acids. CDR3 in DNA: TGTGCCAGCAGGCTAGCGTTGGAAGATGAGCAGTTCTTC. Its translation is CASRLALEDEQFF.

This clonotype was observed at least ten times. The chain has TRBV19 and TRBJ1-1, with D unresolved. This CDR3 has 14 amino acids. Trimming stripped 5 bases from V and 3 bases from J, with 13 bases between. Per germline, CDR1 LNHDA and CDR2 SQIVND (reference sequence). The CDR3 here is CASSVGLKDTEAFF. CDR3 sequence (DNA): TGTGCCAGTAGTGTGGGGTTGAAGGACACTGAAGCTTTCTTT.

The rearrangement joins TRBV29-1 to TRBJ2-5, with D tentatively TRBD2 (6 bases). Germline V gene lookup returns CDR1 SQVTM and CDR2 ANQGSEA. Trimming shortened V by 2 bases and J by 1 base, and 11 bases separated the two germline ends. This CDR3 comprises 14 residues. The CDR3 bases are TGCAGCGTTGAACGGGGGATCGGCCAAGAGACCCAGTACTTC. The encoded protein is CSVERGIGQETQYF.

On this clonotype: A read error may explain this, as a much larger clone is one base away. The chain uses TRBV28 and TRBJ1-6; D not certain. Germline V gives CDR1 MDHEN, CDR2 SYDVKM. The CDR3 loop spans 15 amino acids. The CDR3 is CASIFRGTYNSSLHF. The DNA for the CDR3 is TGTGCCAGCATATTCCGGGGAACCTATAATTCATCCCTCCACTTT. The whole variable domain, remainder taken from reference TRBV28 and TRBJ1-6, is DVKVTQSSRYLVKRTGEKVFLECVQDMDHENMFWYRQDPGLGLRLIYFSYDVKMKEKGDIPEGYSVSREKKERFSLILESASTNQTSMYLCASIFRGTYNSSLHFGNGTRLTVT.

There are many counts of this clonotype. The genes are TRBV27 and TRBJ2-1; 11 bases line up with TRBD2. The germline CDR1 and CDR2 sequences are MNHEY and SMNVEV (reference sequence). The CDR3 is 14 amino acids. V lost 6 bases, J lost 8 bases, and 6 bases stayed unmatched. CDR3 nucleotides: TGTGCCAGCAGACCTACTAGCGGGGGAGATGAGCAGTTCTTC. Translated: CASRPTSGGDEQFF.

This clonotype was found many times. V usage is TRBV2 and J usage is TRBJ2-5; the match to TRBD1 covers 7 bases. Trimming took 4 bases from V and 2 from J; bases not matched to a gene: 4. Germline loops: CDR1 SNHLY, CDR2 FYNNEI. There are 14 residues in the CDR3. CDR3 nucleotide sequence: TGTGCCAGCAGTGCCATGACAGGGCAAGAGACCCAGTACTTC. It encodes CASSAMTGQETQYF.

This sequence joins TRBV7-2 and TRBJ1-4; D may be TRBD1 (5 bases). This CDR3 comprises 14 residues. Germline loops: CDR1 SGHTA, CDR2 FQGNSA. The germline V and J ends were trimmed by 5 bases and 8 bases, with 15 bases remaining between them. The CDR3 bases are TGTGCCAGCAGCCCTGGAAGCAGGGAGGAAAAACTGTTTTTT. Protein sequence: CASSPGSREEKLFF.

This clonotype was observed a few times. The V gene is TRBV7-3, the J gene TRBJ1-6; TRBD1 matches at 7 bases. The CDR3 is 15 amino acids. Germline-derived CDR1 and CDR2 are SGHTA and FQGTGA. J was trimmed by 9 bases and V by 1 base; bases with no gene match: 6. CDR3 in amino acids: CASSLNGQVFSPLHF. The CDR3 nucleotides read TGTGCCAGCAGCTTAAACGGACAGGTTTTTTCACCCCTCCACTTT. Based on the CDR3 plus reference TRBV7-3 and TRBJ1-6, the full variable domain is GAGVSQTPSNKVTEKGKYVELRCDPISGHTALYWYRQSLGQGPEFLIYFQGTGAADDSGLPNDRFFAVRPEGSVSTLKIQRTERGDSAVYLCASSLNGQVFSPLHFGNGTRLTVT.

This clonotype was counted many times. The V gene is TRBV7-9, the J gene TRBJ2-3, with 9 bases that match TRBD2. V shed 5 bases, J shed 5 bases, and the junction held 11 bases outside the gene matches. Germline V gene sequence: CDR1 SEHNR, CDR2 FQNEAQ (reference sequence). The CDR3 is made up of 16 amino acids. CDR3: CASSTTSGRWEDTQYF. The CDR3 DNA follows: TGTGCCAGCAGCACGACTAGCGGCCGCTGGGAAGATACGCAGTATTTT.

This clonotype appeared many times. The rearrangement uses TRBV7-6 and TRBJ1-4; D unclear. Trimming left V 1 base short and J 10 bases short, with 16 bases between. Germline V CDR1 and CDR2: SGHVS, FNYEAQ. The CDR3 spans 15 residues. The CDR3 nucleotides are TGTGCCAGCAGCTTAGATCCGGGCTTCTCTGGAAAACTGTTTTTT. Protein product: CASSLDPGFSGKLFF.

This clonotype was recorded a few times. The chain joins TRBV11-3 to TRBJ2-2, with D perhaps matching TRBD1 (5 bases). The germline V gene has CDR1 SGHNT and CDR2 YENEEA. CDR3 length: 15 amino acids. V was trimmed by 0 bases and J by 4 bases, leaving 9 bases between them. The CDR3 coding sequence is TGTGCCAGCAGCTTAGAGGGGCAGGGCACCGGGGAGCTGTTTTTT. This codes for CASSLEGQGTGELFF.

This clonotype was detected many times. This sequence joins TRBV7-9 and TRBJ1-1; no definite D call. CDR3 length: 14 amino acids. Trimming took 6 bases from V and 4 from J, leaving 15 bases between them. Germline values: CDR1 SEHNR, CDR2 FQNEAQ (reference sequence). This chain's CDR3 is CASRPPAWGTEAFF. The CDR3 coding sequence is TGTGCCAGCAGACCCCCGGCCTGGGGCACTGAAGCTTTCTTT.

This clonotype was seen many times. The rearrangement joins TRBV10-3 to TRBJ1-1, with D maybe TRBD1 (5 bases). This CDR3 has 15 residues. V was pared by 2 bases and J by 0 bases, with 10 bases between. Germline lookup yields CDR1 ENHRY and CDR2 SYGVKD. Here the CDR3 DNA reads TGTGCCATCAGTGAGCCGGGACGGATGAACACTGAAGCTTTCTTT. Protein: CAISEPGRMNTEAFF.

This clonotype was recorded at least ten times. This chain uses TRBV6-1 with TRBJ2-7; D is uncertain. V was clipped by 5 bases and J by 4 bases, with 9 bases between them. Germline V gives CDR1 MNHNS, CDR2 SASEGT. CDR3 length equals 12 residues. CDR3 in DNA: TGTGCCAGCAGTTCGGACCAATACGAGCAGTACTTC. Protein product: CASSSDQYEQYF.

This CDR3 reads CASTWTELPYEQYF. CDR3 in DNA: TGTGCCAGCACCTGGACTGAGCTCCCCTACGAGCAGTACTTC. The chain combines TRBV7-9 with TRBJ2-7, with a weak D call TRBD2 (5 bases). V lost 7 bases and J 2 bases, leaving 15 bases between the germline ends. The CDR3 sequence is 14 residues long. The germline V gene has CDR1 SEHNR and CDR2 FQNEAQ (reference sequence).

This clonotype was seen many times. The chain uses TRBV19 and TRBJ1-1; tentatively, D is TRBD1 (6 bases). The CDR3 length is 13 residues. Trimming left V 5 bases short and J 7 bases short, with 14 bases between. The germline V gene has CDR1 LNHDA and CDR2 SQIVND (reference sequence). Here the CDR3 reads CASSLSGQLEAFF. The CDR3 coding sequence is TGTGCCAGTAGTTTAAGCGGACAGCTTGAAGCTTTCTTT.

The V gene is TRBV21-1, the J gene TRBJ2-1. TRBV21-1 is annotated as a pseudogene. The CDR3 runs 13 residues. The CDR3 nucleotides are TGTGCCAGCAGCAAATATACAGAAAATGAGCAGTTCTTC. Protein: CASSKYTENEQFF.

At least ten counts were recorded for this clonotype. This chain uses TRBV7-2 with TRBJ2-1; no clear D. Germline V gene sequence: CDR1 SGHTA, CDR2 FQGNSA. V dropped 5 bases and J dropped 2 bases, with 13 bases sitting between them. The CDR3 has 15 amino acids. The CDR3 nucleotides read TGTGCCAGCAGCCCAAGAGCTGGGACCTACAATGAGCAGTTCTTC. Translation gives CASSPRAGTYNEQFF. Supplemented by reference TRBV7-2 and TRBJ2-1, the full variable domain reads GAGVSQSPSNKVTEKGKDVELRCDPISGHTALYWYRQSLGQGLEFLIYFQGNSAPDKSGLPSDRFSAERTGGSVSTLTIQRTQQEDSAVYLCASSPRAGTYNEQFFGPGTRLTVL.

The chain employs TRBV5-1 and TRBJ2-2, with 7 bases lining up with TRBD1. Germline trimming cut 2 bases from V and 6 bases from J; bases unmatched to any gene: 4. CDR1 is SGHRS and CDR2 is YFSETQ in the germline V gene. CDR3 length equals 14 residues. CDR3 sequence reads: CASSLEGASGELFF. CDR3 nucleotide sequence: TGCGCCAGCAGCTTAGAGGGGGCGTCCGGGGAGCTGTTTTTT.

V and J are TRBV24-1 and TRBJ2-5; 7 nucleotides match TRBD2. Germline V CDR1 and CDR2: KGHDR, SFDVKD. J lost 1 base, V lost 4 bases, and 11 bases had no gene match. This CDR3 is 17 amino acids long. Here the CDR3 reads CATSDPASGALQETQYF. As DNA, the CDR3 is TGTGCCACCAGTGACCCGGCTAGCGGAGCGCTCCAAGAGACCCAGTACTTC.

This clonotype was seen many times. The chain is built from TRBV20-1 and TRBJ2-4; 9 bases line up with TRBD1. This CDR3 is 14 amino acids long. In germline, CDR1 is DFQATT, CDR2 SNEGSKA (reference sequence). With V trimmed by 5 bases and J by 8 bases, 10 bases remained unmatched. The DNA for the CDR3 is TGCAGTGCTCGACTACAGGGGGCCCTGGACATTCAGTACTTC. Protein product: CSARLQGALDIQYF.